Presented here are 8 T cell receptor beta chains from one specimen sequenced in a study of cytomegalovirus exposure and HLA in healthy donors (dated by TCRdb to about 2017). Library preparation employed the immunoSEQ multiplex PCR assay. For the multiplex PCR, a mixture combining 60 forward primers for TCR Vbeta segments and 13 reverse primers for TCR Jbeta segments was used. The table comes from immuneACCESS by way of TCRdb, which keeps in-frame sequences with V and J called. Part of the clones is missing from these tables; in studies checked, under half for an unresolved V gene and the rest for unknown reasons. This sample comprises fewer than 200,000 clones, approximately 84% of them detected only once. The ten largest make up more than 0.2% of the sample. The specimen was PBMCs. The receptor source for this set is a girl in the first two years of life in good health and CMV-seronegative.

This sequence joins TRBV7-9 and TRBJ1-2; the D gene is possibly TRBD1 (6 bases). Germline V gene sequence: CDR1 SEHNR, CDR2 FQNEAQ (reference sequence). Trimming cost V 5 bases and J 6 bases, with 22 bases left between them. The CDR3 has 16 amino acids. The DNA for the CDR3 is TGTGCCAGCAGCCTCCGCAACCGGGACACGGCGGATGGCTACACCTTC. This encodes CASSLRNRDTADGYTF.

V usage is TRBV7-8 and J usage is TRBJ2-5; TRBD2 might be the D (6 bases). This CDR3 has 18 amino acids. Between the trimmed V and J ends, which lost 3 bases and 1 base, there was a span of 21 bases. Germline CDR1 is SGHVS and CDR2 is FQNEAQ. The chain's CDR3 is CASSFYRGRRRIQETQYF. DNA for the CDR3: TGTGCCAGCAGCTTTTATCGGGGGAGGAGGAGGATCCAAGAGACCCAGTACTTC.

J is TRBJ2-7 and V is TRBV6-1; TRBD1 matches at 9 bases. The CDR3 has 15 residues. Germline V gene data show CDR1 as MNHNS and CDR2 as SASEGT. V dropped 6 bases and J dropped 7; count of bases not matched to a gene: 13. This CDR3 is CASRENTGGAGEQYF. The CDR3 DNA is TGTGCCAGCAGGGAAAACACAGGGGGCGCCGGAGAGCAGTACTTC.

J is TRBJ2-3 and V is TRBV6-5; 8 bases line up with TRBD2. This CDR3 is 16 amino acids long. Germline CDR1 and CDR2: MNHEY and SVGAGI. V trimming: 0 bases; J trimming: 3 bases; junction bases outside the gene matches: 5. Here the CDR3 reads CASSYSVAGGTDTQYF. CDR3 coding DNA: TGTGCCAGCAGTTACTCAGTGGCGGGAGGAACAGATACGCAGTATTTT.

This chain connects TRBV10-3 to TRBJ1-1, with D possibly TRBD1 on 5 matching bases. Trimming removed 6 bases from V and 0 bases from J, with 8 bases in between. CDR1 and CDR2 from the germline V gene are ENHRY and SYGVKD. The CDR3 runs 13 residues. The CDR3 DNA follows: TGTGCCATCAGGGGACTGATGAACACTGAAGCTTTCTTT. It translates to CAIRGLMNTEAFF.

In the case of this clone: At one end, the junction sequence differs from germline, possibly due to a read error. The rearrangement joins TRBV9 to TRBJ1-3; TRBD1 matches 7 bases. Germline assignment: CDR1 SGDLS and CDR2 YYNGEE. This CDR3 spans 15 amino acids. Written as DNA, the CDR3 is TGTGCCAACAGCGCCGACAGGGCCGGCGGAAACACCATATATTTT. This gives the protein CANSADRAGGNTIYF. The full variable domain, its missing parts supplied by reference TRBV9 and TRBJ1-3, is DSGVTQTPKHLITATGQRVTLRCSPRSGDLSVYWYQQSLDQGLQFLIQYYNGEERAKGNILERFSAQQFPDLHSELNLSSLELGDSALYFCANSADRAGGNTIYFGEGSWLTVV.

The chain has TRBV30 and TRBJ2-1; perhaps TRBD2 as D (6 bases). The V gene's germline CDR1 is GTSNPN and CDR2 SVGIG (reference sequence). V was pared by 0 bases and J by 5 bases, with 11 bases between. The CDR3 runs to 14 residues. CDR3 protein: CAWSVGRGNNEQFF. The CDR3 nucleotides read TGTGCCTGGAGTGTAGGGCGGGGAAACAATGAGCAGTTCTTC.

This clone was recorded only once. This chain uses TRBV29-1 with TRBJ1-1, with 8 bases aligning to TRBD1. Germline V lookup: CDR1 SQVTM, CDR2 ANQGSEA. Trimming removed 6 bases from V and 7 bases from J; junction bases left unmatched: 10. The CDR3 totals 13 residues. CDR3 protein: CSVASDRVVEAFF. CDR3 bases: TGCAGCGTCGCCTCGGACAGGGTTGTTGAAGCTTTCTTT.